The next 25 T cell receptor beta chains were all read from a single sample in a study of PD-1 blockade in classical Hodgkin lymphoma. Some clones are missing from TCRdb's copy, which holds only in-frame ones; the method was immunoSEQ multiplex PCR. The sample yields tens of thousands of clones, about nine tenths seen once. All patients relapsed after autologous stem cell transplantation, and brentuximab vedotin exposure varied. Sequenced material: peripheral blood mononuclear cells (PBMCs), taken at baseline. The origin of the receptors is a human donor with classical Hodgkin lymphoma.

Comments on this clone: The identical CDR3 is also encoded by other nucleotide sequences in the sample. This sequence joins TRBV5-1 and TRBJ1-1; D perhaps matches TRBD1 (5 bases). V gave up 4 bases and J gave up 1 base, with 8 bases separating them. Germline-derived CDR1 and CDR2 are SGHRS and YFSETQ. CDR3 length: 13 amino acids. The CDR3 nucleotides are TGCGCCAGCAGCCCCCAGGGGAACACTGAAGCTTTCTTT. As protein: CASSPQGNTEAFF.

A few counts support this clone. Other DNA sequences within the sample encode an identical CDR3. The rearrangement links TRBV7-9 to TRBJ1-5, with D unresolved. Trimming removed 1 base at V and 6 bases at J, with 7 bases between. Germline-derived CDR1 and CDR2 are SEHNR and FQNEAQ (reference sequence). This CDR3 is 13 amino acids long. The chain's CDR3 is CASSLEGGQPQHF. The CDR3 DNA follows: TGTGCCAGCAGCTTAGAGGGCGGTCAGCCCCAGCATTTT.

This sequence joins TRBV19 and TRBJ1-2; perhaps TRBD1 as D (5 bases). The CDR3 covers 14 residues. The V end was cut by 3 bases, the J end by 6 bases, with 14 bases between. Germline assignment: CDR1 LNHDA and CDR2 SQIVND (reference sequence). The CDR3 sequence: CASSIGGVENGYTF. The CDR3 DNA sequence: TGTGCCAGTAGTATCGGAGGGGTAGAGAATGGCTACACCTTC.

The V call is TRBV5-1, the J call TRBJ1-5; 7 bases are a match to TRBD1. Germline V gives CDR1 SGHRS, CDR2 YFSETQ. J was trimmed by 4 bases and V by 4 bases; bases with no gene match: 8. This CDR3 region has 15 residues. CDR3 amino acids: CASSEGTVQNQPQHF. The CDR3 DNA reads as TGCGCCAGCAGCGAGGGGACAGTACAGAATCAGCCCCAGCATTTT.

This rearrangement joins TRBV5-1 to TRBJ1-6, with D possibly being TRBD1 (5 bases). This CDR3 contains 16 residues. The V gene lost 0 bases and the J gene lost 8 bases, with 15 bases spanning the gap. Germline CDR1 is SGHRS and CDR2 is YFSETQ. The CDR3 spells CASSLDAGPAYSPLHF. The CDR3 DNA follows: TGCGCCAGCAGCTTGGATGCGGGGCCCGCTTATTCACCCCTCCACTTT.

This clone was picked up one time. The CDR3 sequence is CASRAGGSGNQPQHF. As DNA, the CDR3 is TGTGCCAGCAGGGCGGGGGGGTCTGGCAATCAGCCCCAGCATTTT. The chain carries TRBV6-6 and TRBJ1-5, with a weak D call TRBD1 (5 bases). V was pared by 6 bases and J by 2 bases, with 14 bases between. Per germline, CDR1 MNHNY and CDR2 SVGAGI (reference sequence). The CDR3 covers 15 residues.

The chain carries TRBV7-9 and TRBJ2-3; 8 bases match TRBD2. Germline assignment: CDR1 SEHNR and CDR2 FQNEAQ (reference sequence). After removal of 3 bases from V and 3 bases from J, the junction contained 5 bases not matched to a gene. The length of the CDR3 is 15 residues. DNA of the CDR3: TGTGCCAGCAGCTTTTCGCGGGGGGTGACAGATACGCAGTATTTT. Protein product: CASSFSRGVTDTQYF.

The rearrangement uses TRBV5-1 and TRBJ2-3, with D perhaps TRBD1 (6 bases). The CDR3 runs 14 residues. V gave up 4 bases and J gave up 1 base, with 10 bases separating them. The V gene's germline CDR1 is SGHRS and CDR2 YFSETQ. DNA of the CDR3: TGCGCCAGCAGCAGGGCAGGGGGCACAGATACGCAGTATTTT. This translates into CASSRAGGTDTQYF.

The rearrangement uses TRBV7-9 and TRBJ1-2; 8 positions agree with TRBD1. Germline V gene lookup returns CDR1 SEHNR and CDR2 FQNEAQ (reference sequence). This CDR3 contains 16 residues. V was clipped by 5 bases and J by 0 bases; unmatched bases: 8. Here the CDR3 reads CASSPQGAGANYGYTF. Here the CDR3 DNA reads TGTGCCAGCAGCCCGCAGGGGGCTGGGGCTAACTATGGCTACACCTTC.

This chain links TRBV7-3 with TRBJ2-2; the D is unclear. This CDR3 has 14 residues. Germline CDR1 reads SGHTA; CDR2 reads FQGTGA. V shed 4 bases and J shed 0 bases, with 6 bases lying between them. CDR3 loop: CASSSRPNTGELFF. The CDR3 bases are TGTGCCAGCAGCTCCCGACCGAACACCGGGGAGCTGTTTTTT.

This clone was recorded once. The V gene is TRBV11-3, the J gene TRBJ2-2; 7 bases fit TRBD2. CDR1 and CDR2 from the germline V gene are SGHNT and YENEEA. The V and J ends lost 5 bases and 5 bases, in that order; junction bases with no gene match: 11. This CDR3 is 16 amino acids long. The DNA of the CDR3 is TGTGCCAGCAGCGCGGGGGACCGGGCAAGGACCGGGGAGCTGTTTTTT. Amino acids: CASSAGDRARTGELFF.

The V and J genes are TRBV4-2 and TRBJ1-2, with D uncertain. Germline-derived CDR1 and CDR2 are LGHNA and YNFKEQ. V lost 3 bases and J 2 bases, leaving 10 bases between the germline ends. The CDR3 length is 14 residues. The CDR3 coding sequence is TGTGCCAGCAGCCAGGACGACGGGAACTATGGCTACACCTTC. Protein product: CASSQDDGNYGYTF.

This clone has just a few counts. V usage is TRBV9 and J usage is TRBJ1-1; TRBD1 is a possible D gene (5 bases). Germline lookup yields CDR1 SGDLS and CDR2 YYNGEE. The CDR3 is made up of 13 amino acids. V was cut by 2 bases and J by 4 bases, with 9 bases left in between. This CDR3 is CASSVWGGTEAFF. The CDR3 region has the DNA TGTGCCAGCAGCGTTTGGGGCGGCACTGAAGCTTTCTTT.

DNA of the CDR3: TGTGCCAGCAGTGAACCCCAGGGAGGCACTGAAGCTTTCTTT. Its translation: CASSEPQGGTEAFF. The genes are TRBV25-1 and TRBJ1-1; D is perhaps TRBD1 (5 bases). Germline V gene sequence: CDR1 MGHDK, CDR2 SYGVNS. The V and J ends lost 2 bases and 4 bases respectively, with 11 bases between them. The CDR3 consists of 14 residues.

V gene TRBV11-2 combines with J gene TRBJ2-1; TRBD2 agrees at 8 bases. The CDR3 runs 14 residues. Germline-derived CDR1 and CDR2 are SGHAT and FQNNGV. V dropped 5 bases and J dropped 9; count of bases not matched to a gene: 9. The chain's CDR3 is CASSAGLVTGEQFF. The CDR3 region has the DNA TGTGCCAGCAGCGCGGGACTAGTTACCGGTGAGCAGTTCTTC.

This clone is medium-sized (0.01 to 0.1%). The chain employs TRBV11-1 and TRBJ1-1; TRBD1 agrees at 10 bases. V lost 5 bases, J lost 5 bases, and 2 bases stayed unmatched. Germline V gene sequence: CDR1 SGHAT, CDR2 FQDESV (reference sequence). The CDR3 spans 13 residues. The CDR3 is CASSPGQGTEAFF. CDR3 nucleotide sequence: TGTGCCAGCAGCCCGGGACAGGGGACTGAAGCTTTCTTT.

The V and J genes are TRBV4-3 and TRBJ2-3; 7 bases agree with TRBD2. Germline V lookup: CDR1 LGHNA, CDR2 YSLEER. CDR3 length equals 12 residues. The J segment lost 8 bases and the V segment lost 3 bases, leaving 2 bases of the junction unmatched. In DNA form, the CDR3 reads TGCGCCAGCAGCCAGGGGGAGGGTACGCAGTATTTT. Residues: CASSQGEGTQYF.

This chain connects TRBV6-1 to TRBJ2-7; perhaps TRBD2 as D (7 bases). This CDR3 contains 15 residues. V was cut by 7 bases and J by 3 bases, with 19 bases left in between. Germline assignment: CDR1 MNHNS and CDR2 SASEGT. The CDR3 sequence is CASTGGAGRGYEQYF. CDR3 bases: TGTGCCAGCACTGGGGGGGCGGGGAGAGGCTACGAGCAGTACTTC.

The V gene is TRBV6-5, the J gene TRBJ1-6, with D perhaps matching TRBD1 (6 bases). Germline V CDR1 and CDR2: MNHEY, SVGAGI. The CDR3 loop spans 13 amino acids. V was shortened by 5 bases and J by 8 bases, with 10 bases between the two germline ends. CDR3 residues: CASSVQGYSPLHF. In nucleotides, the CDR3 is TGTGCCAGCAGTGTACAGGGTTATTCACCCCTCCACTTT.

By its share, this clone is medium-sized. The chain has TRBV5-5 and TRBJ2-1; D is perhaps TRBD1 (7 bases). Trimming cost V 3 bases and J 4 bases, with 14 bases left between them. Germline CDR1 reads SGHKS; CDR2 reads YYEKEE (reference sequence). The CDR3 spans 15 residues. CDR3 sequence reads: CASSSGDSRYNEQFF. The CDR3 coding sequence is TGTGCCAGCAGCTCGGGGGACAGCCGGTACAATGAGCAGTTCTTC.

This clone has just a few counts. Written as DNA, the CDR3 is TGTGCCAGTAGACAGGGGACTGGTGGAAACACCATATATTTT. Its protein is CASRQGTGGNTIYF. The chain recombines TRBV19 with TRBJ1-3; 7 positions match TRBD1. The V gene end was trimmed by 6 bases and the J gene end by 3 bases; junction bases not matched to a gene: 5. CDR3 size: 14 residues. Germline V gene sequence: CDR1 LNHDA, CDR2 SQIVND (reference sequence).

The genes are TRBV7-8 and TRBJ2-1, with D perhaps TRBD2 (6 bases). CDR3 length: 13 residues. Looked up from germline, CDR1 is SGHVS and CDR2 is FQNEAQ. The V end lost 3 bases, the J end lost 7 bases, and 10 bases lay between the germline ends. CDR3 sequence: CASSLDYSNEQFF. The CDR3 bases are TGTGCCAGCAGCTTGGACTATTCAAATGAGCAGTTCTTC.

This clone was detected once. CDR3 protein: CASSSGEGHYYEQYF. The DNA of the CDR3 is TGTGCCAGCAGCTCCGGGGAAGGGCACTACTACGAGCAGTACTTC. The chain links TRBV11-3 to TRBJ2-7; possibly TRBD2 for D (5 bases). CDR1 SGHNT and CDR2 YENEEA come from the germline V gene. Trimming pared 4 bases from V and 3 bases from J, leaving 16 bases between. The CDR3 has 15 amino acids.

The CDR3 DNA reads TGTGCCAGCAGCCCAAGCGGGGGGAGCTCCTACAATGAGCAGTTCTTC. Amino acids: CASSPSGGSSYNEQFF. The rearrangement uses TRBV9 and TRBJ2-1, with 9 bases aligning to TRBD2. Losses at the gene ends were 4 bases for V and 0 bases for J; bases not matched to a gene: 5. CDR1 is SGDLS and CDR2 is YYNGEE in the germline V gene. The CDR3 consists of 16 residues.

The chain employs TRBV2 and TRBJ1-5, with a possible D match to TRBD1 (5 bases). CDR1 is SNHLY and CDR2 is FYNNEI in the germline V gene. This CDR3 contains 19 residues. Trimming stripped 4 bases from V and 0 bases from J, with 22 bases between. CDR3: CASSGDVQGTYYSNQPQHF. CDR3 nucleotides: TGTGCCAGCAGTGGGGACGTTCAGGGAACGTATTATAGCAATCAGCCCCAGCATTTT.